The TCR beta chain described here comes from a study of shared clonotypes between healthy human individuals. Study results and limitations: Sharing across four donors was seen in around 5% of naive CD4 clonotypes. Investigators collected only blood, and repertoires in tissues likely differ. Generation probabilities were higher for clonotypes shared across all four sorted-subset donors than for unshared ones.

With 7 bases removed from V and 4 bases from J, the gap between germline ends came to 11 bases. Germline CDR1 MDHEN, CDR2 SYDVKM. The CDR3 is 13 residues long. Turning to this clone: The antigen remains unidentified.

Naive CD8 isolation took CD45RO-negative cells positively selected for CCR7 and excluded terminally differentiated effector memory CD45RA+ cells. Donors had no recently reported acute infections or vaccinations and were HIV-negative. Some clones are missing from TCRdb's copy, which holds only in-frame ones; the method was immunoSEQ multiplex PCR. The sample has 450,000 to 700,000 clones; less than 97% are singletons. The rearrangement joins TRBV28 to TRBJ2-1, with D possibly TRBD1 on 5 matching bases. Sequencing was performed on naive CD8+ T cells sorted from blood. This clonotype was sampled from a woman in her 30s in good health. DNA of the CDR3: TGTGCCAGCAAGGACACCTCGTACAATGAGCAGTTCTTC. It specifies CASKDTSYNEQFF.